These 11 T cell receptor beta chains were sequenced from one sample in a study of T cells after yellow fever vaccination. TCRdb passed the 5' RACE reads through MiXCR, listing each CDR3 protein once. The repertoire holds under 250,000 distinct CDR3 sequences, with less than 3.5% as singletons. Sequenced material: CD4+ T cells sorted from PBMCs, taken 10 days after the yellow fever booster vaccination. These receptors all come from a man between 18 and 29 years old who received the YFV17D yellow fever vaccine.

There are a few counts of this clonotype. The chain couples TRBV4-3 to TRBJ1-4, with a weak D call TRBD1 (6 bases). CDR3 length equals 16 residues. V was trimmed by 0 bases and J by 8 bases, leaving 16 bases between them. The germline V gene has CDR1 LGHNA and CDR2 YSLEER. CDR3: CASSQDGGQVKEKLFF. The CDR3 nucleotides are TGCGCCAGCAGCCAAGATGGGGGACAAGTAAAAGAAAAACTGTTTTTT.

This clonotype was seen repeatedly, ten times or more. This chain links TRBV7-6 with TRBJ2-2; tentative D call: TRBD2 (5 bases). V lost 4 bases, J lost 2 bases, and 14 bases lay in between. The germline CDR1 and CDR2 sequences are SGHVS and FNYEAQ. This CDR3 has 16 residues. DNA for the CDR3: TGTGCCAGCAGCTCCTCGCGGACTGCTAACACCGGGGAGCTGTTTTTT. This translates into CASSSSRTANTGELFF.

This clonotype occurred many times. This rearrangement joins TRBV7-2 to TRBJ2-7; no firm D call. V lost 4 bases, J lost 3 bases, and 7 bases lay in between. Germline CDR1 reads SGHTA; CDR2 reads FQGNSA. The CDR3 spans 12 residues. The DNA of the CDR3 is TGTGCCAGCAGCTCCACGGGCTACGAGCAGTACGTC. Encoded protein: CASSSTGYEQYV.

The chain has TRBV6-2 or TRBV6-3 and TRBJ1-2, with TRBD1 matching over 9 bases. Germline CDR1 reads MNHEY; CDR2 reads SVGEGT. The trim removed 6 bases at V and 8 bases at J, leaving 7 bases unmatched. The CDR3 sequence is 13 residues long. For the CDR3, the DNA is TGTGCCAGCAGCCACATGGACAGGGGCGGCTACACCTTC. It translates to CASSHMDRGGYTF.

The sample holds many counts of this clonotype. The chain carries TRBV12-3 or TRBV12-4 and TRBJ2-2, with 11 bases fitting TRBD2. After removal of 10 bases from V and 5 bases from J, the junction contained 6 bases not matched to a gene. This CDR3 comprises 14 residues. CDR3: CATSLAGGTGELFF. As DNA, the CDR3 is TGTGCCACTTCTTTAGCGGGGGGGACCGGGGAGCTGTTTTTT.

The V and J genes are TRBV2 and TRBJ2-3; no clear D gene. The V end lost 8 bases, the J end lost 2 bases, and 8 bases lay between the germline ends. The CDR3 covers 12 residues. The germline V gene has CDR1 SNHLY and CDR2 FYNNEI. CDR3 nucleotides: TGTGCCAGCGGGTACACCACAGATACGCAGTATTTT. It yields the protein CASGYTTDTQYF.

This clonotype has at least ten counts. V gene TRBV2 combines with J gene TRBJ1-1; 7 bases fit TRBD1. The CDR3 consists of 12 residues. Germline trimming cut 3 bases from V and 10 bases from J; bases unmatched to any gene: 5. Per germline, CDR1 SNHLY and CDR2 FYNNEI. The CDR3 DNA reads as TGTGCCAGCAGTGACAGGGACAGAGTAGCTTTCTTT. Protein: CASSDRDRVAFF.

The rearrangement links TRBV11-2 to TRBJ2-1, with TRBD2 matching over 8 bases. With 4 bases clipped from V and 10 bases from J, the junction kept 18 bases outside the gene matches. Germline V gene lookup returns CDR1 SGHAT and CDR2 FQNNGV. This CDR3 contains 17 residues. This CDR3 is CASSSRSGGPRSWEQFF. DNA for the CDR3: TGTGCCAGCAGCTCCAGGAGCGGGGGCCCTCGCTCATGGGAGCAGTTCTTC. The full variable domain, rest sourced from reference TRBV11-2 and TRBJ2-1, is EAGVAQSPRYKIIEKRQSVAFWCNPISGHATLYWYQQILGQGPKLLIQFQNNGVVDDSQLPKDRFSAERLKGVDSTLKIQPAKLEDSAVYLCASSSRSGGPRSWEQFFGPGTRLTVL.

This clonotype was observed many times. The chain joins TRBV6-6 to TRBJ1-6, with 8 bases lining up with TRBD1. The CDR3 consists of 15 residues. V dropped 6 bases and J dropped 7; count of bases not matched to a gene: 8. CDR1 and CDR2 from the germline V gene are MNHNY and SVGAGI (reference sequence). CDR3 sequence: CASSLGQVLNSPLHF. CDR3 sequence (DNA): TGTGCCAGCAGCCTGGGACAGGTTCTCAATTCACCCCTCCACTTT.

The CDR3 loop is CASSLTGQGWYEQYV. The CDR3 DNA is TGTGCCAGCAGTTTAACGGGACAGGGTTGGTACGAGCAGTACGTC. This chain joins TRBV7-2 and TRBJ2-7; TRBD1 agrees at 9 bases. Trimming at V came to 6 bases and at J to 4 bases, leaving 10 bases not matched to a gene. CDR1 is SGHTA, CDR2 FQGNSA, per germline. The CDR3 sequence is 15 residues long.

This clonotype has more than one count but fewer than ten. This rearrangement joins TRBV30 to TRBJ2-6, with TRBD1 matching over 10 bases. The length of the CDR3 is 20 residues. Looked up from germline, CDR1 is GTSNPN and CDR2 is SVGIG (reference sequence). The V segment lost 2 bases and the J segment 3 bases; nucleotides outside the gene matches: 16. The CDR3 bases are TGTGCCTGGAGTTACCTACGACAGGGGGCCGGGCATGGTGGGGCCAACGTCCTGACTTTC. Translated, it gives CAWSYLRQGAGHGGANVLTF.